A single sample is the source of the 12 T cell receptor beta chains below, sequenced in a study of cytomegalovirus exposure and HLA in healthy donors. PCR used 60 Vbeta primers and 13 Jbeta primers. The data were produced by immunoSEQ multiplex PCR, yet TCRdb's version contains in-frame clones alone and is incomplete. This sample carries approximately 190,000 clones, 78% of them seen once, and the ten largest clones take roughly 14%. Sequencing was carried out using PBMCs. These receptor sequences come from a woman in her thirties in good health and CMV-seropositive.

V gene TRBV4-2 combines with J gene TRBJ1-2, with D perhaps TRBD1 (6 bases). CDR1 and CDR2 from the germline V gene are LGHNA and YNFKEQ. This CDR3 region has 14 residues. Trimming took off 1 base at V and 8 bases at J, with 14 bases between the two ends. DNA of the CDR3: TGTGCCAGCAGCCAAGCAACAGGGTCTATGGGCTACACCTTC. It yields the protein CASSQATGSMGYTF.

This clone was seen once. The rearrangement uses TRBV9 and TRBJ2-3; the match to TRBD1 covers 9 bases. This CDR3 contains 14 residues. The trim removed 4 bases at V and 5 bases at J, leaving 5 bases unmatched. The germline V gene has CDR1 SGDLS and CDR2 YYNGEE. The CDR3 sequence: CASSPRTGEDTQYF. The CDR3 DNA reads TGTGCCAGCAGCCCAAGGACAGGGGAAGATACGCAGTATTTT.

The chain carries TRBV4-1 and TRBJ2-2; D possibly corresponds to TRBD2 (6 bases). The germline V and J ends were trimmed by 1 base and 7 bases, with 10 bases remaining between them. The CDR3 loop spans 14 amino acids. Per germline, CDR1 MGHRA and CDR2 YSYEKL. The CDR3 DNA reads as TGCGCCAGCAGCCAAGGGGGACTGGGCGGGGAGCTGTTTTTT. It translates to CASSQGGLGGELFF.

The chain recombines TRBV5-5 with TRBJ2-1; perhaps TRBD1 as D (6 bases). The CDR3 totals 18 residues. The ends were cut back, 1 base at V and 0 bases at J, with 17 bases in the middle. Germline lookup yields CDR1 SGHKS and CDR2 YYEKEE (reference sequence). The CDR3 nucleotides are TGTGCCAGCAGCTTGATTAGCCCCGACAGGAGCTCCTACAATGAGCAGTTCTTC. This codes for CASSLISPDRSSYNEQFF.

The CDR3 here is CASSQARLAEIQETQYF. The CDR3 bases are TGTGCCAGCAGCCAAGCTCGACTAGCGGAGATCCAAGAGACCCAGTACTTC. The chain couples TRBV4-2 to TRBJ2-5, with 9 bases fitting TRBD2. Germline V lookup: CDR1 LGHNA, CDR2 YNFKEQ. The ends lost 1 base at V and 1 base at J; junction bases unmatched: 7. The CDR3 contains 17 residues.

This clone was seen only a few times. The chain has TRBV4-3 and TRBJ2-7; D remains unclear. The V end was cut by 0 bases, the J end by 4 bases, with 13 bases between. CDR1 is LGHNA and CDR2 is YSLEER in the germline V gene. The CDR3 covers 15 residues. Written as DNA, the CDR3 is TGCGCCAGCAGCCAAGATGTAACAGAAGCATACGAGCAGTACTTC. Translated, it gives CASSQDVTEAYEQYF.

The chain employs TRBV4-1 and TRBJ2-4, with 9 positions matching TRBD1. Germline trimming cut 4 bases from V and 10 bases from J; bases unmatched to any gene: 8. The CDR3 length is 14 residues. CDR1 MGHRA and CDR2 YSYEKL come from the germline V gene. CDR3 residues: CASSRGQGSGIQYF. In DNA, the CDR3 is TGCGCCAGCAGCCGGGGACAGGGTTCGGGGATTCAGTACTTC.

The CDR3 sequence is CASSPGQGLWGNTGELFF. In nucleotides, the CDR3 is TGTGCCAGCAGTCCGGGACAGGGGTTGTGGGGAAACACCGGGGAGCTGTTTTTT. J is TRBJ2-2 and V is TRBV7-2; the match to TRBD1 covers 10 bases. CDR1 is SGHTA, CDR2 FQGNSA, per germline. The CDR3 has 18 residues. Trimming cost V 6 bases and J 2 bases; bases outside gene matches: 12.

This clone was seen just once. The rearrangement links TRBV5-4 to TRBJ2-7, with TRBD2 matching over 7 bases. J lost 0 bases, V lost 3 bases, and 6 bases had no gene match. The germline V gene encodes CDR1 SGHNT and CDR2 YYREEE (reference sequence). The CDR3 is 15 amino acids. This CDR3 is CASSWGGQISYEQYF. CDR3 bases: TGTGCCAGCAGCTGGGGAGGGCAGATCTCCTACGAGCAGTACTTC. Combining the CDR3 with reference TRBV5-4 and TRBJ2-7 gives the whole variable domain ETGVTQSPTHLIKTRGQQVTLRCSSQSGHNTVSWYQQALGQGPQFIFQYYREEENGRGNFPPRFSGLQFPNYSSELNVNALELDDSALYLCASSWGGQISYEQYFGPGTRLTVT.

This CDR3 is CASSFFGSYYNEQFF. The DNA for the CDR3 is TGTGCCAGCAGCTTTTTCGGGAGTTACTACAATGAGCAGTTCTTC. The chain couples TRBV28 to TRBJ2-1; tentative D call: TRBD2 (6 bases). This CDR3 is built from 15 residues. Germline loops: CDR1 MDHEN, CDR2 SYDVKM. Trimming removed 6 bases from V and 3 bases from J, with 15 bases in between.

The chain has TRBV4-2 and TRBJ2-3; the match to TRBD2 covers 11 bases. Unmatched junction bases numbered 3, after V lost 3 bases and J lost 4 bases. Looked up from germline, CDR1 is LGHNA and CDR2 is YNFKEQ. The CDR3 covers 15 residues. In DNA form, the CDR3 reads TGTGCCAGCAGCCAGACTAGCGGGACCCCAGATACGCAGTATTTT. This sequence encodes CASSQTSGTPDTQYF.

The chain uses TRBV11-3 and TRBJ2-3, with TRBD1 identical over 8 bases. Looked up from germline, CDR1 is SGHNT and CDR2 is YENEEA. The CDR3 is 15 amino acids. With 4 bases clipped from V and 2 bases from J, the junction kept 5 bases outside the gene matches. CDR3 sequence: CASSSRTGITDTQYF. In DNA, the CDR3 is TGTGCCAGCAGCTCCCGGACAGGGATCACAGATACGCAGTATTTT. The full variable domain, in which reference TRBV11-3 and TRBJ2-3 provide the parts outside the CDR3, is EAGVVQSPRYKIIEKKQPVAFWCNPISGHNTLYWYLQNLGQGPELLIRYENEEAVDDSQLPKDRFSAERLKGVDSTLKIQPAELGDSAVYLCASSSRTGITDTQYFGPGTRLTVL.